The 12 T cell receptor beta chains presented below share a single source sample, sequenced in a study of T-cell memory formation after mild COVID-19. One entry per CDR3 protein results from TCRdb running MiXCR on the 5' RACE reads. The sample shows roughly 250,000 distinct CDR3 sequences, roughly 15% of them seen only once. The material sequenced was PBMCs or a T cell subset sorted from them (not recorded which). These receptors were obtained from a man aged 18 to 30 who had mild COVID-19 (a few samples of this study predate the infection). Cell type and time point are not known.

The chain links TRBV2 to TRBJ2-3; D remains unclear. This CDR3 comprises 13 residues. From germline, CDR1 is SNHLY and CDR2 FYNNEI. Trimming left V 7 bases short and J 0 bases short, with 8 bases between. Here the CDR3 reads CASMITSTDTQYF. DNA of the CDR3: TGTGCCAGCATGATAACTAGCACAGATACGCAGTATTTT.

A few counts support this clonotype. The rearrangement uses TRBV20-1 and TRBJ2-7; 11 nucleotides line up with TRBD1. This CDR3 spans 14 amino acids. The ends lost 5 bases at V and 5 bases at J; junction bases unmatched: 8. Germline-derived CDR1 and CDR2 are DFQATT and SNEGSKA (reference sequence). CDR3 nucleotides: TGCAGTGCTGGACAGGGGGCGCAGTCCCACGAGCAGTACTTC. Translating gives CSAGQGAQSHEQYF.

The gene calls are TRBV6-2 or TRBV6-3 and TRBJ1-5; D is unresolved. Trimming removed 5 bases from V and 7 bases from J, with 12 bases in between. This CDR3 has 13 residues. Germline V CDR1 and CDR2: MNHEY, SVGEGT. The CDR3 protein is CASSPHGGQPQHF. In nucleotides, the CDR3 is TGTGCCAGCAGTCCTCATGGTGGCCAGCCCCAGCATTTT.

This clonotype was seen more than once but under ten times. V is TRBV5-1 and J is TRBJ1-1; D not resolved. The V and J ends lost 4 bases and 1 base respectively, with 11 bases between them. The germline gives CDR1 SGHRS, CDR2 YFSETQ. The CDR3 is 14 residues long. DNA for the CDR3: TGCGCCAGCAGCACGGGCTCAGGGAACACTGAAGCTTTCTTT. This codes for CASSTGSGNTEAFF. Combining the CDR3 with reference TRBV5-1 and TRBJ1-1 gives the whole variable domain KAGVTQTPRYLIKTRGQQVTLSCSPISGHRSVSWYQQTPGQGLQFLFEYFSETQRNKGNFPGRFSGRQFSNSRSEMNVSTLELGDSALYLCASSTGSGNTEAFFGQGTRLTVV.

This clonotype has just a few counts. This rearrangement joins TRBV7-2 to TRBJ1-1; no firm D call. This CDR3 has 13 amino acids. Germline loops: CDR1 SGHTA, CDR2 FQGNSA. Between the trimmed V and J ends, which lost 5 bases and 1 base, there was a span of 8 bases. CDR3 amino acids: CASSAHRNTEAFF. The CDR3 DNA follows: TGTGCCAGCAGCGCACACAGGAACACTGAAGCTTTCTTT.

V and J are TRBV20-1 and TRBJ1-6; 8 bases are shared with TRBD1. CDR1 DFQATT and CDR2 SNEGSKA come from the germline V gene (reference sequence). CDR3 size: 13 residues. Trimming at V came to 3 bases and at J to 8 bases, leaving 3 bases not matched to a gene. The CDR3 loop reads CSARTGVDSPLHF. CDR3 bases: TGCAGTGCTAGGACAGGGGTGGATTCACCCCTCCACTTT.

This clonotype was observed a handful of times. The chain employs TRBV6-5 and TRBJ2-2; no definite D call. The CDR3 is 15 residues long. V was pared by 5 bases and J by 1 base, with 11 bases between. Looked up from germline, CDR1 is MNHEY and CDR2 is SVGAGI. The CDR3 coding sequence is TGTGCCAGCAGTAGTCTTCGCAGGAACACCGGGGAGCTGTTTTTT. This gives the protein CASSSLRRNTGELFF.

This clonotype was recorded at least ten times. The chain uses TRBV18 and TRBJ1-5; unclear D gene. Germline V lookup: CDR1 KGHSH, CDR2 LQKENI. The germline V and J ends were trimmed by 3 bases and 5 bases, with 8 bases remaining between them. This CDR3 spans 13 amino acids. DNA of the CDR3: TGTGCCAGCTCACCCGGGCGGGATCAGCCCCAGCATTTT. Protein sequence: CASSPGRDQPQHF.

This clonotype came up a few times. The chain recombines TRBV19 with TRBJ1-5, with a weak D call TRBD1 (6 bases). The V end was cut by 3 bases, the J end by 5 bases, with 8 bases between. The CDR3 covers 13 residues. The germline gives CDR1 LNHDA, CDR2 SQIVND (reference sequence). In nucleotides, the CDR3 is TGTGCCAGTAGTATGGGGGGCCATCAGCCCCAGCATTTT. The encoded protein is CASSMGGHQPQHF. The whole variable domain, remainder taken from reference TRBV19 and TRBJ1-5, is DGGITQSPKYLFRKEGQNVTLSCEQNLNHDAMYWYRQDPGQGLRLIYYSQIVNDFQKGDIAEGYSVSREKKESFPLTVTSAQKNPTAFYLCASSMGGHQPQHFGDGTRLSIL.

The chain has TRBV6-2 or TRBV6-3 and TRBJ1-2; D gene uncertain. In germline, CDR1 is MNHEY, CDR2 SVGEGT. This CDR3 is built from 11 residues. V lost 8 bases, J lost 7 bases, and 11 bases lay in between. For the CDR3, the DNA is TGTGCCAGCGTGGGAGTAAGTGGCTACACCTTC. Amino acid sequence: CASVGVSGYTF.

This clonotype was observed a handful of times. The chain employs TRBV6-6 and TRBJ1-5, with a weak D call TRBD1 (5 bases). V shed 2 bases and J shed 1 base, with 12 bases lying between them. The CDR3 has 16 residues. Germline V gives CDR1 MNHNY, CDR2 SVGAGI (reference sequence). This CDR3 is CASSYLGDRSNQPQHF. CDR3 DNA sequence: TGTGCCAGCAGTTACCTGGGGGATCGGAGCAATCAGCCCCAGCATTTT.

This clonotype was seen more than once but under ten times. The rearrangement uses TRBV7-2 and TRBJ2-3; D not resolved. Germline V lookup: CDR1 SGHTA, CDR2 FQGNSA. The CDR3 has 15 residues. Trimming removed 5 bases at V and 4 bases at J, with 16 bases between. CDR3 region: CASSQRRSSADTQYF. The CDR3 DNA reads TGTGCCAGCAGCCAAAGAAGAAGCTCCGCAGATACGCAGTATTTT.